Each of the 9 T cell receptor beta chains below was sequenced from the same sample in a study of technical replicates of blood from four donors. Clones were sequenced by immunoSEQ multiplex PCR, and TCRdb holds only the in-frame ones, with some missing. The sample consists of around 76,000 clones, approximately 96% of them appearing once. Sequencing used T cells isolated from PBMCs. Receptors were obtained from a human donor in good health.

CDR3 amino acids: CASSQETGLAGVWSTDTQYF. The CDR3 coding sequence is TGCGCCAGCAGCCAAGAGACTGGACTAGCGGGAGTATGGAGCACAGATACGCAGTATTTT. J is TRBJ2-3 and V is TRBV4-1; 13 positions match TRBD2. V dropped 0 bases and J dropped 0; count of bases not matched to a gene: 9. The germline V gene has CDR1 MGHRA and CDR2 YSYEKL. This CDR3 has 20 amino acids.

This chain joins TRBV4-1 and TRBJ2-1, with 7 bases that match TRBD2. The CDR3 totals 17 residues. V lost 1 base and J lost 2; bases outside the gene matches: 8. CDR1 and CDR2 from the germline V gene are MGHRA and YSYEKL. CDR3 in amino acids: CASSQGLRSGTYNEQFF. The CDR3 nucleotides are TGCGCCAGCAGCCAAGGGTTAAGGAGCGGGACCTACAATGAGCAGTTCTTC.

This CDR3 reads CASSHTRGDEQYF. The CDR3 DNA reads as TGTGCCAGCAGCCACACCAGGGGGGACGAGCAGTACTTC. The chain recombines TRBV7-6 with TRBJ2-7, with D perhaps TRBD1 (7 bases). Germline V lookup: CDR1 SGHVS, CDR2 FNYEAQ. The CDR3 extends over 13 amino acids. The germline V and J ends were trimmed by 5 bases and 5 bases, with 13 bases remaining between them. The full variable domain, rest sourced from reference TRBV7-6 and TRBJ2-7, is GAGVSQSPRYKVTKRGQDVALRCDPISGHVSLYWYRQALGQGPEFLTYFNYEAQQDKSGLPNDRFSAERPEGSISTLTIQRTEQRDSAMYRCASSHTRGDEQYFGPGTRLTVT.

The chain joins TRBV11-3 to TRBJ2-7; 7 bases are shared with TRBD1. The junction had 6 bases not matched to a gene; V was cut back by 3 bases and J by 4 bases. Germline V gene sequence: CDR1 SGHNT, CDR2 YENEEA. This CDR3 region has 14 residues. The CDR3 bases are TGTGCCAGCAGCTTTAGACAGGGAGCGTACGAGCAGTACTTC. Translating gives CASSFRQGAYEQYF.

CDR3 bases: TGCGCCAGCAGCTTGGGCGGACAGGGGAGGATGGCCGGGGAGCTGTTTTTT. This gives the protein CASSLGGQGRMAGELFF. The rearrangement links TRBV5-1 to TRBJ2-2; 9 nucleotides line up with TRBD1. The V gene's germline CDR1 is SGHRS and CDR2 YFSETQ. The CDR3 length is 17 residues. J lost 6 bases, V lost 0 bases, and 9 bases had no gene match.

CDR3 sequence reads: CASSLARGQPEAFF. In nucleotides, the CDR3 is TGTGCCAGCAGCTTAGCGAGGGGACAGCCTGAAGCTTTCTTT. V and J are TRBV7-9 and TRBJ1-1, with 7 positions matching TRBD1. The CDR3 is 14 amino acids. V lost 0 bases, J lost 6 bases, and 4 bases stayed unmatched. Germline CDR1 reads SEHNR; CDR2 reads FQNEAQ (reference sequence).

The CDR3 bases are TGTGCCAGCTCACAAAAGGACAGGGGGCAGGACGAGCAGTACTTC. Its translation: CASSQKDRGQDEQYF. The genes are TRBV18 and TRBJ2-7, with 11 nucleotides matching TRBD1. V lost 4 bases and J lost 5; bases outside the gene matches: 7. Germline CDR1 KGHSH, CDR2 LQKENI. This CDR3 spans 15 amino acids.

The chain couples TRBV2 to TRBJ1-6; 8 bases map to TRBD1. The CDR3 loop spans 12 amino acids. V gave up 8 bases and J gave up 9 bases; unmatched junction bases: 3. Germline values: CDR1 SNHLY, CDR2 FYNNEI. The CDR3 nucleotides read TGTGCCAGCCGGACAGGGACTTCACCCCTCCACTTT. Protein: CASRTGTSPLHF.

The count of this clone is one. J is TRBJ1-2 and V is TRBV29-1; TRBD1 agrees at 9 bases. The CDR3 spans 13 residues. CDR1 is SQVTM and CDR2 is ANQGSEA in the germline V gene. Losses at the gene ends were 0 bases for V and 6 bases for J; bases not matched to a gene: 2. The CDR3 loop reads CSVEDGQGNGYTF. Here the CDR3 DNA reads TGCAGCGTTGAAGACGGACAGGGGAATGGCTACACCTTC. The full variable domain, completed using reference TRBV29-1 and TRBJ1-2, is SAVISQKPSRDICQRGTSLTIQCQVDSQVTMMFWYRQQPGQSLTLIATANQGSEATYESGFVIDKFPISRPNLTFSTLTVSNMSPEDSSIYLCSVEDGQGNGYTFGSGTRLTVV.